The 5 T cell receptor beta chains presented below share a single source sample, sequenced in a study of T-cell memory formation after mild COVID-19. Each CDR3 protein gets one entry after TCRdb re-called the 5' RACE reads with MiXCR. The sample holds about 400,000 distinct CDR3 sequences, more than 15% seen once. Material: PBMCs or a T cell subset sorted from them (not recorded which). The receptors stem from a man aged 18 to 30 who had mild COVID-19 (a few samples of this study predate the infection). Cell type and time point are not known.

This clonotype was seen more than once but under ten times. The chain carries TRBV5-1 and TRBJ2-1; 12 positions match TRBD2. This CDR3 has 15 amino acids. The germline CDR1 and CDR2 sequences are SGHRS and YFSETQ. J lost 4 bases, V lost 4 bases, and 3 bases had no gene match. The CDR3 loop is CASSRLAGVYNEQFF. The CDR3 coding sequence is TGCGCCAGCAGCCGACTAGCGGGGGTATACAATGAGCAGTTCTTC.

CDR3 coding DNA: TGTGCCGGGGAATGGGAGCGGGGGTTC. Its protein is CAGEWERGF. The rearrangement uses TRBV21-1 and TRBJ2-1; the table calls TRBD2, which could not be checked here. TRBV21-1 is annotated as a pseudogene. CDR3 length equals 9 residues.

The CDR3 is CASSQDIVGGGTEAFF. DNA for the CDR3: TGCGCCAGCAGCCAAGATATCGTCGGGGGGGGCACTGAAGCTTTCTTT. J is TRBJ1-1 and V is TRBV4-1; D possibly corresponds to TRBD1 (5 bases). CDR1 and CDR2 (germline): MGHRA, YSYEKL. CDR3 length: 16 residues. V was shortened by 0 bases and J by 4 bases, with 15 bases between the two germline ends.

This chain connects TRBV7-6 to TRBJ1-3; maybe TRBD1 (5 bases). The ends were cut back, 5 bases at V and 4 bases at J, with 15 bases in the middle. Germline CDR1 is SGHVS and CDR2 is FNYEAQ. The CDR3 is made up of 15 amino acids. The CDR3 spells CASSNWDQEGNTIYF. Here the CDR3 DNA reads TGTGCCAGCAGCAACTGGGACCAGGAGGGAAACACCATATATTTT. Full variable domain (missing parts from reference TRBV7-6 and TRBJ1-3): GAGVSQSPRYKVTKRGQDVALRCDPISGHVSLYWYRQALGQGPEFLTYFNYEAQQDKSGLPNDRFSAERPEGSISTLTIQRTEQRDSAMYRCASSNWDQEGNTIYFGEGSWLTVV.

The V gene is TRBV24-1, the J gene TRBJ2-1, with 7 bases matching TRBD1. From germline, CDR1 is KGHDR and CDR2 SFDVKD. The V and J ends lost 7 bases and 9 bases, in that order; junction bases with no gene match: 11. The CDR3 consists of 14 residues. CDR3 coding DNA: TGTGCCACCAGCCCGACAGGGCAGTACGGTGAGCAGTTCTTC. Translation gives CATSPTGQYGEQFF.